The 28 T cell receptor beta chains reported below all come from one sample, sequenced in a study of blood T cell repertoires in COVID-19. Measured with immunoSEQ multiplex PCR; TCRdb has only the in-frame clones, and not every one. This sample has around 120,000 clones, with more than 60% found just once. Sequenced sample: peripheral blood. These receptors were taken from a woman in her seventies with acute or convalescent COVID-19.

V usage is TRBV7-9 and J usage is TRBJ2-3, with TRBD1 as a possible D gene (5 bases). Germline V gene sequence: CDR1 SEHNR, CDR2 FQNEAQ (reference sequence). This CDR3 has 13 amino acids. V lost 5 bases, J lost 6 bases, and 12 bases lay in between. DNA for the CDR3: TGTGCCAGCAGCCCCGAAGGGGTTGATACGCAGTATTTT. Translated, it gives CASSPEGVDTQYF.

This clone was counted a few times. The CDR3 region is CASSSRQGAWTGELFF. In DNA form, the CDR3 reads TGTGCCAGCAGTTCCAGACAGGGGGCTTGGACCGGGGAGCTGTTTTTT. V gene TRBV27 combines with J gene TRBJ2-2, with 10 bases that match TRBD1. J gave up 5 bases and V 4 bases, and 7 bases lay outside the gene matches. CDR1 is MNHEY, CDR2 SMNVEV, per germline (reference sequence). The CDR3 has 16 residues.

This clone was counted between two and nine times. The rearrangement joins TRBV2 to TRBJ1-4, with D possibly TRBD1 on 6 matching bases. Between the trimmed V and J ends, which lost 6 bases and 0 bases, there was a span of 11 bases. Per germline, CDR1 SNHLY and CDR2 FYNNEI. The CDR3 totals 15 residues. The DNA for the CDR3 is TGTGCCAGCAGGGAGACAGGTGCAACTAATGAAAAACTGTTTTTT. Protein sequence: CASRETGATNEKLFF.

The chain uses TRBV5-1 and TRBJ1-1, with 7 bases that match TRBD1. This CDR3 region has 17 residues. The germline CDR1 and CDR2 sequences are SGHRS and YFSETQ. V shed 5 bases, J shed 2 bases, and the junction held 15 bases outside the gene matches. CDR3 sequence reads: CASSPRGDTGANTEAFF. The CDR3, as DNA: TGCGCCAGCAGTCCCAGGGGAGATACAGGGGCAAACACTGAAGCTTTCTTT.

This chain joins TRBV2 and TRBJ2-1; 7 bases line up with TRBD1. The CDR3 is 15 amino acids. Germline-derived CDR1 and CDR2 are SNHLY and FYNNEI. The junction had 8 bases not matched to a gene; V was cut back by 6 bases and J by 3 bases. The CDR3 DNA follows: TGTGCCAGCAGAGCTGGACAGGCGGACTACAATGAGCAGTTCTTC. It encodes CASRAGQADYNEQFF. The full variable domain, completed using reference TRBV2 and TRBJ2-1, is EPEVTQTPSHQVTQMGQEVILRCVPISNHLYFYWYRQILGQKVEFLVSFYNNEISEKSEIFDDQFSVERPDGSNFTLKIRSTKLEDSAMYFCASRAGQADYNEQFFGPGTRLTVL.

J is TRBJ1-4 and V is TRBV6-5, with D unclear. Germline lookup yields CDR1 MNHEY and CDR2 SVGAGI. The CDR3 has 13 amino acids. V was shortened by 7 bases and J by 7 bases, with 13 bases between the two germline ends. The CDR3 region has the DNA TGTGCCAGCAAAGGATCGCCGGGTGAAAAACTGTTTTTT. It yields the protein CASKGSPGEKLFF.

J is TRBJ2-2 and V is TRBV30; 8 nucleotides agree with TRBD1. The CDR3 is 14 residues long. The V gene's germline CDR1 is GTSNPN and CDR2 SVGIG (reference sequence). Losses at the gene ends were 1 base for V and 4 bases for J; bases not matched to a gene: 2. CDR3 protein: CAWSGQGITGELFF. For the CDR3, the DNA is TGTGCCTGGAGTGGACAGGGGATCACCGGGGAGCTGTTTTTT.

This clone was detected only a few times. This chain connects TRBV6-6 to TRBJ1-4; 7 nucleotides agree with TRBD1. With 7 bases clipped from V and 6 bases from J, the junction kept 8 bases outside the gene matches. The CDR3 sequence is 14 residues long. Germline V lookup: CDR1 MNHNY, CDR2 SVGAGI (reference sequence). CDR3 region: CASKRDRLDEKLFF. The CDR3, as DNA: TGTGCCAGCAAAAGGGACAGACTGGATGAAAAACTGTTTTTT.

This clone appeared once. The chain recombines TRBV10-1 with TRBJ1-1, with D tentatively TRBD1 (5 bases). From germline, CDR1 is WNHNN and CDR2 SYGVQD (reference sequence). This CDR3 is built from 13 residues. Trimming pared 4 bases from V and 0 bases from J, leaving 6 bases between. The CDR3 protein is CASSGQLNTEAFF. The CDR3 region has the DNA TGCGCCAGCAGTGGACAGCTGAACACTGAAGCTTTCTTT.

This clone has more than one count but fewer than ten. V gene TRBV18 combines with J gene TRBJ1-1, with unresolved D. Germline V gene sequence: CDR1 KGHSH, CDR2 LQKENI. This CDR3 spans 13 amino acids. V lost 2 bases and J lost 7, with 11 bases in between. Here the CDR3 DNA reads TGTGCCAGCTCACCAACGCTGCAGATTGAAGCTTTCTTT. Encoded protein: CASSPTLQIEAFF.

On this clone itself: This specimen includes other DNA sequences encoding the same CDR3. The chain links TRBV4-3 to TRBJ2-1; the match to TRBD2 covers 8 bases. The CDR3 runs to 16 residues. V dropped 0 bases and J dropped 6; count of bases not matched to a gene: 7. Per germline, CDR1 LGHNA and CDR2 YSLEER. CDR3 coding DNA: TGCGCCAGCAGCCAAGATTTGGGGACTAGGGGCAATGAGCAGTTCTTC. Amino acids: CASSQDLGTRGNEQFF.

The J gene is TRBJ1-2, the V gene TRBV5-1; D gene uncertain. CDR1 SGHRS and CDR2 YFSETQ come from the germline V gene. The CDR3 is 15 amino acids. Trimming cost V 0 bases and J 2 bases, with 11 bases left between them. The CDR3 DNA reads as TGCGCCAGCAGCTTGGGGCAGGCGACGAACTATGGCTACACCTTC. As protein: CASSLGQATNYGYTF.

The gene calls are TRBV4-2 and TRBJ2-6; tentative D call: TRBD2 (6 bases). This CDR3 contains 17 residues. V gave up 0 bases and J gave up 0 bases, with 9 bases separating them. CDR1 is LGHNA and CDR2 is YNFKEQ in the germline V gene. The CDR3: CASSQDWRVSGANVLTF. For the CDR3, the DNA is TGTGCCAGCAGCCAAGATTGGAGGGTCTCTGGGGCCAACGTCCTGACTTTC.

V gene TRBV19 combines with J gene TRBJ1-5; D perhaps matches TRBD1 (6 bases). Germline V gene lookup returns CDR1 LNHDA and CDR2 SQIVND (reference sequence). V shed 8 bases and J shed 2 bases, with 13 bases lying between them. The CDR3 extends over 14 amino acids. CDR3 nucleotide sequence: TGTGCCAGTGGGGGCCGGGGGGGCAATCAGCCCCAGCATTTT. It translates to CASGGRGGNQPQHF.

The chain is built from TRBV3-1 (or the pseudogene TRBV3-2) and TRBJ2-5, with 9 bases identical to TRBD2. The V gene's germline CDR1 is LGHDT and CDR2 YNNKEL (reference sequence). Trimming cost V 0 bases and J 5 bases; bases outside gene matches: 4. This CDR3 region has 15 residues. Here the CDR3 reads CASSQDPLAGETQYF. The CDR3 nucleotides are TGTGCCAGCAGCCAAGATCCTCTAGCGGGGGAGACCCAGTACTTC.

J is TRBJ2-4 and V is TRBV4-1; D not certain. The CDR3 runs 16 residues. V was pared by 2 bases and J by 0 bases, with 11 bases between. Germline V gene lookup returns CDR1 MGHRA and CDR2 YSYEKL. In DNA form, the CDR3 reads TGCGCCAGCAGCCAATCCCAAACAAGAGCCAAAAACATTCAGTACTTC. The encoded protein is CASSQSQTRAKNIQYF.

This clone was counted only a few times. The genes are TRBV29-1 and TRBJ2-7, with 9 nucleotides matching TRBD1. V lost 5 bases, J lost 0 bases, and 5 bases stayed unmatched. The CDR3 runs 14 residues. Germline V gene sequence: CDR1 SQVTM, CDR2 ANQGSEA. The CDR3 nucleotides are TGCAGCGTTTCCGGGACAGGGAGCTCCTACGAGCAGTACTTC. The encoded protein is CSVSGTGSSYEQYF.

This clone was observed a handful of times. The J gene is TRBJ1-6, the V gene TRBV30; TRBD1 might be the D (5 bases). Trimming took off 3 bases at V and 6 bases at J, with 9 bases between the two ends. The germline V gene encodes CDR1 GTSNPN and CDR2 SVGIG (reference sequence). The CDR3 contains 13 residues. DNA for the CDR3: TGTGCCTGGAGGTCAGGGATTAATTCACCCCTCCACTTT. Translation: CAWRSGINSPLHF.

This clone was seen many times. The chain recombines TRBV6-1 with TRBJ1-4; D gene unclear. Germline V lookup: CDR1 MNHNS, CDR2 SASEGT. This CDR3 is built from 14 residues. V lost 3 bases to trimming and J lost 2 bases, with 7 bases between them. CDR3 in DNA: TGTGCCAGCAGTGAGGAGGGCACTAATGAAAAACTGTTTTTT. Protein product: CASSEEGTNEKLFF.

In DNA, the CDR3 is TGTGCCAGCAGGCTAGACAGGAATGGAAACACCATATATTTT. Translated: CASRLDRNGNTIYF. The chain couples TRBV6-5 to TRBJ1-3, with a possible D match to TRBD1 (6 bases). Between the trimmed V and J ends, which lost 6 bases and 3 bases, there was a span of 12 bases. The CDR3 is 14 residues long. Germline CDR1 is MNHEY and CDR2 is SVGAGI.

The V and J genes are TRBV2 and TRBJ1-5; a weak D match, TRBD1 (6 bases). The V end was cut by 2 bases, the J end by 2 bases, with 13 bases between. CDR3 length: 16 residues. The germline V gene has CDR1 SNHLY and CDR2 FYNNEI. This CDR3 is CASSEPGGGGNQPQHF. CDR3 DNA sequence: TGTGCCAGCAGTGAACCGGGGGGCGGCGGCAATCAGCCCCAGCATTTT.

A few counts support this clone. CDR3 nucleotide sequence: TGTGCCAGCAGGGGGCTAGCGGGGGCCTCAGATACGCAGTATTTT. Translated, it gives CASRGLAGASDTQYF. The rearrangement links TRBV2 to TRBJ2-3, with 10 bases fitting TRBD2. The CDR3 sequence is 15 residues long. V dropped 6 bases and J dropped 4; count of bases not matched to a gene: 7. Germline CDR1 and CDR2: SNHLY and FYNNEI.

The rearrangement uses TRBV28 and TRBJ2-7, with D unclear. CDR1 MDHEN and CDR2 SYDVKM come from the germline V gene. V lost 1 base to trimming and J lost 7 bases, with 5 bases between them. The CDR3 has 11 residues. CDR3: CASSLSLEQYF. DNA for the CDR3: TGTGCCAGCAGTTTATCGCTAGAGCAGTACTTC.

Ten or more counts support this clone. The chain recombines TRBV19 with TRBJ1-5, with 8 bases identical to TRBD1. From germline, CDR1 is LNHDA and CDR2 SQIVND (reference sequence). CDR3 length equals 15 residues. V was clipped by 5 bases and J by 3 bases; unmatched bases: 6. The CDR3 DNA reads as TGTGCCAGTAGTGAAGGACAGGGCGTCAATCAGCCCCAGCATTTT. The encoded protein is CASSEGQGVNQPQHF. Together with reference TRBV19 and TRBJ1-5, the CDR3 gives the full variable domain: DGGITQSPKYLFRKEGQNVTLSCEQNLNHDAMYWYRQDPGQGLRLIYYSQIVNDFQKGDIAEGYSVSREKKESFPLTVTSAQKNPTAFYLCASSEGQGVNQPQHFGDGTRLSIL.

V is TRBV6-5 and J is TRBJ2-2; 8 nucleotides line up with TRBD2. V lost 8 bases and J lost 3; bases outside the gene matches: 8. This CDR3 comprises 15 residues. CDR1 is MNHEY, CDR2 SVGAGI, per germline. The CDR3: CASFPGGPYTGELFF. In DNA, the CDR3 is TGTGCCAGCTTCCCGGGGGGGCCTTACACCGGGGAGCTGTTTTTT.

This chain uses TRBV5-6 with TRBJ2-7; 7 nucleotides line up with TRBD1. CDR3 size: 15 residues. With 1 base clipped from V and 1 base from J, the junction kept 5 bases outside the gene matches. From germline, CDR1 is SGHDT and CDR2 YYEEEE. The CDR3 is CASSLPGTESYEQYF. CDR3 bases: TGTGCCAGCAGCTTGCCCGGGACAGAATCCTACGAGCAGTACTTC. Filled out from reference TRBV5-6 and TRBJ2-7, the complete variable domain reads DAGVTQSPTHLIKTRGQQVTLRCSPKSGHDTVSWYQQALGQGPQFIFQYYEEEERQRGNFPDRFSGHQFPNYSSELNVNALLLGDSALYLCASSLPGTESYEQYFGPGTRLTVT.

The rearrangement uses TRBV6-5 and TRBJ1-1; tentative D call: TRBD1 (5 bases). CDR3 length: 14 residues. Between the trimmed V and J ends, which lost 3 bases and 3 bases, there was a span of 11 bases. CDR1 and CDR2 from the germline V gene are MNHEY and SVGAGI. CDR3 nucleotide sequence: TGTGCCAGCAGTTATAGCTGGGGGGACACTGAAGCTTTCTTT. Translating gives CASSYSWGDTEAFF.

The J gene is TRBJ2-3, the V gene TRBV24-1; D ambiguous. The V end was cut by 3 bases, the J end by 6 bases, with 9 bases between. CDR1 is KGHDR, CDR2 SFDVKD, per germline. The CDR3 has 13 amino acids. CDR3 DNA sequence: TGTGCCACCAGTGATCCACAGTGGGATACGCAGTATTTT. It specifies CATSDPQWDTQYF.